Following are 26 T cell receptor beta chains from one sample sequenced in a study of blood T cells in healthy people across ages. Primers used in a second PCR of roughly 6 to 11 cycles were a sample-barcoded 5' primer and a J-beta primer mix. TCRdb fed the 5' RACE reads into MiXCR, producing one record per CDR3 protein. The data contain almost 1 million distinct CDR3 sequences, about 51% of them singletons. Sequencing was performed on blood. These receptors all come from a woman aged 55-70 years in good health.

CDR3 DNA: TGTGCCAGCAGCTTAATACAGGGGGCGTCCTACGAGCAGTACTTC. Translated: CASSLIQGASYEQYF. The chain has TRBV7-6 and TRBJ2-7; 9 positions agree with TRBD1. This CDR3 is 15 amino acids long. From germline, CDR1 is SGHVS and CDR2 FNYEAQ. V gave up 2 bases and J gave up 1 base; unmatched junction bases: 3.

This clonotype was found a few times. This chain links TRBV12-3 or TRBV12-4 with TRBJ2-5; D is possibly TRBD2 (5 bases). The CDR3 sequence is 15 residues long. V was shortened by 3 bases and J by 4 bases, with 15 bases between the two germline ends. This chain's CDR3 is CASSLRQAGGETQYF. The DNA of the CDR3 is TGTGCCAGCAGTTTGCGGCAGGCCGGAGGAGAGACCCAGTACTTC.

This clonotype was observed a few times. The chain joins TRBV4-3 to TRBJ2-7; possible D gene TRBD1, 6 bases. Germline V lookup: CDR1 LGHNA, CDR2 YSLEER. The CDR3 consists of 15 residues. Trimming removed 1 base from V and 3 bases from J, with 13 bases in between. CDR3 amino acids: CASSQVWTAHYEQYF. For the CDR3, the DNA is TGCGCCAGCAGCCAAGTCTGGACAGCGCACTACGAGCAGTACTTC.

V usage is TRBV25-1 and J usage is TRBJ1-4, with D possibly being TRBD1 (5 bases). The V end lost 4 bases, the J end lost 6 bases, and 12 bases lay between the germline ends. The CDR3 extends over 14 amino acids. CDR1 and CDR2 from the germline V gene are MGHDK and SYGVNS. The CDR3 DNA is TGTGCCAGCAGTGTCTGGGGGTATGATGAAAAACTGTTTTTT. The encoded protein is CASSVWGYDEKLFF.

V is TRBV11-2 and J is TRBJ2-7; D not certain. The CDR3 has 14 amino acids. V was cut by 1 base and J by 7 bases, with 14 bases left in between. Germline-derived CDR1 and CDR2 are SGHAT and FQNNGV. The CDR3 region is CASSLGGTSEEQYF. For the CDR3, the DNA is TGTGCCAGCAGCTTAGGAGGCACGTCCGAAGAGCAGTACTTC. The whole variable domain, remainder taken from reference TRBV11-2 and TRBJ2-7, is EAGVAQSPRYKIIEKRQSVAFWCNPISGHATLYWYQQILGQGPKLLIQFQNNGVVDDSQLPKDRFSAERLKGVDSTLKIQPAKLEDSAVYLCASSLGGTSEEQYFGPGTRLTVT.

The chain combines TRBV3-1 with TRBJ2-3; TRBD2 aligns across 8 bases. CDR1 LGHDT and CDR2 YNNKEL come from the germline V gene (reference sequence). J was trimmed by 5 bases and V by 1 base; bases with no gene match: 2. The CDR3 length is 14 residues. CDR3 residues: CASSQAGGKDTQYF. The CDR3 DNA follows: TGTGCCAGCAGCCAAGCGGGAGGGAAAGATACGCAGTATTTT.

The V call is TRBV4-3, the J call TRBJ2-5; D remains ambiguous. The V gene's germline CDR1 is LGHNA and CDR2 YSLEER. The CDR3 consists of 13 residues. V lost 1 base and J 5 bases, leaving 8 bases between the germline ends. The DNA of the CDR3 is TGCGCCAGCAGCCAAGCCCGAAGGGAGACCCAGTACTTC. This translates into CASSQARRETQYF.

CDR3 residues: CASSFWPGHGYTF. DNA for the CDR3: TGTGCCAGCAGTTTCTGGCCAGGTCACGGCTACACCTTC. The V and J genes are TRBV12-3 or TRBV12-4 and TRBJ1-2; D uncertain. This CDR3 has 13 amino acids. The V and J ends lost 3 bases and 8 bases respectively, with 13 bases between them.

V gene TRBV13 combines with J gene TRBJ2-1; the match to TRBD2 covers 7 bases. This CDR3 is 15 amino acids long. J lost 8 bases, V lost 5 bases, and 12 bases had no gene match. Germline V gene lookup returns CDR1 PRHDT and CDR2 FYEKMQ (reference sequence). CDR3 amino acids: CASSARVLAFHEQFF. In DNA, the CDR3 is TGTGCCAGCAGCGCGCGGGTACTAGCGTTCCATGAGCAGTTCTTC.

This chain uses TRBV4-2 with TRBJ2-7; TRBD2 matches at 13 bases. V was pared by 1 base and J by 10 bases, with 7 bases of the junction left unmatched. The CDR3 contains 15 residues. CDR1 is LGHNA, CDR2 YNFKEQ, per germline. CDR3 region: CASSQAFTSGRAQYF. The CDR3 DNA follows: TGTGCCAGCAGCCAAGCTTTCACTAGCGGGAGGGCCCAGTACTTC.

As for this clonotype: An end of the junction does not agree with germline; a read error may underlie this. The chain carries TRBV18 and TRBJ2-5; the D gene is possibly TRBD1 (5 bases). The CDR3 totals 14 residues. Per germline, CDR1 KGHSH and CDR2 LQKENI. The CDR3 sequence is CTSSPPGKTETQYF. CDR3 DNA sequence: TGTACCAGCTCACCGCCAGGGAAGACCGAGACCCAGTACTTC.

The chain links TRBV6-5 to TRBJ2-7, with D unclear. V lost 4 bases and J 6 bases, leaving 22 bases between the germline ends. Germline V gene lookup returns CDR1 MNHEY and CDR2 SVGAGI. The CDR3 is 16 residues long. The CDR3 nucleotides read TGTGCCAGCAGTTCCACATCAAGGGCGCGATTAGTCGAGCAGTACTTC. The encoded protein is CASSSTSRARLVEQYF.

The V gene is TRBV6-1, the J gene TRBJ2-7, with D possibly being TRBD1 (6 bases). CDR1 is MNHNS, CDR2 SASEGT, per germline. This CDR3 contains 15 residues. Between the trimmed V and J ends, which lost 6 bases and 5 bases, there was a span of 20 bases. The CDR3 protein is CASSYQGTQRDEQYF. The CDR3 DNA reads as TGTGCCAGCAGCTACCAGGGGACCCAGCGAGACGAGCAGTACTTC.

V and J are TRBV30 and TRBJ2-7; the match to TRBD2 covers 7 bases. The CDR3 loop spans 13 amino acids. V dropped 5 bases and J dropped 5; count of bases not matched to a gene: 9. CDR1 GTSNPN and CDR2 SVGIG come from the germline V gene (reference sequence). CDR3 sequence: CAWAPGGSHEQYF. The CDR3 region has the DNA TGTGCCTGGGCCCCGGGAGGTTCCCACGAGCAGTACTTC. Full variable domain (remainder filled in from reference TRBV30 and TRBJ2-7): SQTIHQWPATLVQPVGSPLSLECTVEGTSNPNLYWYRQAAGRGLQLLFYSVGIGQISSEVPQNLSASRPQDRQFILSSKKLLLSDSGFYLCAWAPGGSHEQYFGPGTRLTVT.

This clonotype was picked up many times. The chain links TRBV27 to TRBJ2-4, with D unresolved. The CDR3 loop spans 12 amino acids. Trimming took off 8 bases at V and 9 bases at J, with 14 bases between the two ends. CDR1 and CDR2 from the germline V gene are MNHEY and SMNVEV (reference sequence). This CDR3 is CASALEGGIQYF. In DNA form, the CDR3 reads TGTGCCAGCGCCCTCGAAGGCGGCATTCAGTACTTC.

The gene calls are TRBV27 and TRBJ2-7; D is perhaps TRBD1 or TRBD2 (5 bases each). Between the trimmed V and J ends, which lost 6 bases and 6 bases, there was a span of 18 bases. The length of the CDR3 is 14 residues. Germline V gives CDR1 MNHEY, CDR2 SMNVEV (reference sequence). The CDR3 region has the DNA TGTGCCAGCAGACCCCGGGACCGCGGTGGCGAGCAGTACTTC. Protein: CASRPRDRGGEQYF.

V and J are TRBV20-1 and TRBJ2-7; D is unclear. CDR1 is DFQATT, CDR2 SNEGSKA, per germline (reference sequence). V lost 0 bases to trimming and J lost 2 bases, with 11 bases between them. The CDR3 contains 14 residues. As DNA, the CDR3 is TGCAGTGCTAGAGATGTCCAGAGACCCTACGAGCAGTACTTC. It yields the protein CSARDVQRPYEQYF.

The chain recombines TRBV12-3 or TRBV12-4 with TRBJ2-1, with D perhaps being TRBD1 or TRBD2 (5 bases each). Trimming pared 1 base from V and 2 bases from J, leaving 21 bases between. The CDR3 is 19 residues long. CDR3 region: CASSLEGPVGLRPYNEQFF. The CDR3 coding sequence is TGTGCCAGCAGTTTAGAGGGACCGGTAGGGCTAAGACCCTACAATGAGCAGTTCTTC.

The chain links TRBV28 to TRBJ2-7; 9 positions match TRBD1. CDR3 length: 13 residues. In germline, CDR1 is MDHEN, CDR2 SYDVKM. The V and J ends lost 9 bases and 2 bases, in that order; junction bases with no gene match: 5. The CDR3 DNA sequence: TGTGCCAGTTGGGACAGGGAAACCTACGAGCAGTACTTC. This translates into CASWDRETYEQYF.

There are a few counts of this clonotype. As DNA, the CDR3 is TGTGCCAGCTTGCTTCCGGGACTAGCGGGATTTAGTCCCTACTACGAGCAGTACTTC. Protein sequence: CASLLPGLAGFSPYYEQYF. The chain has TRBV25-1 and TRBJ2-7; TRBD2 aligns across 13 bases. The J segment lost 3 bases and the V segment lost 8 bases, leaving 19 bases of the junction unmatched. CDR3 length equals 19 residues. Germline-derived CDR1 and CDR2 are MGHDK and SYGVNS.

The chain combines TRBV11-2 with TRBJ2-3; no reliable D call. The CDR3 length is 14 residues. The V and J ends lost 5 bases and 1 base respectively, with 10 bases between them. Germline assignment: CDR1 SGHAT and CDR2 FQNNGV. The CDR3, as DNA: TGTGCCAGCAGCCCCCGGCTCGGCACAGATACGCAGTATTTT. Protein sequence: CASSPRLGTDTQYF.

V is TRBV7-9 and J is TRBJ2-1; D remains ambiguous. CDR1 and CDR2 from the germline V gene are SEHNR and FQNEAQ (reference sequence). The CDR3 contains 10 residues. The ends were cut back, 4 bases at V and 10 bases at J, with 5 bases in the middle. The CDR3 sequence: CASSSREQFF. CDR3 DNA sequence: TGTGCCAGCAGCTCCCGAGAGCAGTTCTTC.

The chain joins TRBV6-2 or TRBV6-3 to TRBJ1-2; D not resolved. This CDR3 is 14 amino acids long. The V end lost 4 bases, the J end lost 0 bases, and 9 bases lay between the germline ends. Germline CDR1 is MNHEY and CDR2 is SVGEGT. CDR3 DNA sequence: TGTGCCAGCAGTTCTGGGAGAGCTAACTATGGCTACACCTTC. It is translated as CASSSGRANYGYTF.

This clonotype was seen more than once but under ten times. The chain combines TRBV27 with TRBJ2-7; 13 bases agree with TRBD2. After removal of 6 bases from V and 2 bases from J, the junction contained 7 bases not matched to a gene. Germline V gives CDR1 MNHEY, CDR2 SMNVEV (reference sequence). The length of the CDR3 is 16 residues. The CDR3 DNA is TGTGCCAGCAGCGTGACCGGGACTAGCGGGACCTACGAGCAGTACTTC. It specifies CASSVTGTSGTYEQYF.

The chain carries TRBV5-1 and TRBJ2-1, with TRBD2 matching 8 bases. V was pared by 7 bases and J by 0 bases, with 18 bases of the junction left unmatched. Looked up from germline, CDR1 is SGHRS and CDR2 is YFSETQ. The CDR3 sequence is 19 residues long. The CDR3 loop reads CASLGGESAPAFSYNEQFF. In nucleotides, the CDR3 is TGCGCCAGCCTCGGGGGGGAGTCAGCCCCCGCGTTCTCCTACAATGAGCAGTTCTTC.

This clonotype was seen more than once but under ten times. The V and J genes are TRBV5-1 and TRBJ2-5; 7 nucleotides agree with TRBD2. The CDR3 has 15 amino acids. Looked up from germline, CDR1 is SGHRS and CDR2 is YFSETQ. After removal of 4 bases from V and 3 bases from J, the junction contained 9 bases not matched to a gene. CDR3 nucleotides: TGCGCCAGCAGCCCAGGACTAGATGGAGAAGAGACCCAGTACTTC. Its protein product is CASSPGLDGEETQYF.